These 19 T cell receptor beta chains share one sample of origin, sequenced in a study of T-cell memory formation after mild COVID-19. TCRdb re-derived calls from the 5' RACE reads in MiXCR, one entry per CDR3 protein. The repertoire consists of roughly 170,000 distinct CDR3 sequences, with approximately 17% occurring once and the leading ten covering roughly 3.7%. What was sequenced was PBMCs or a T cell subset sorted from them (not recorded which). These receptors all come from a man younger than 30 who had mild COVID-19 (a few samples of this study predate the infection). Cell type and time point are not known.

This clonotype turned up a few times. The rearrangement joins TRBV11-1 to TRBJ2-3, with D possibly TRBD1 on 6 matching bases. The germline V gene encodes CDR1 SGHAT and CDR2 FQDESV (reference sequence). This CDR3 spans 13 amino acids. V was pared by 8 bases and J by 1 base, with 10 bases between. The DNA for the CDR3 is TGTGCCAGCGAGGCAGGGGGCACAGATACGCAGTATTTT. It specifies CASEAGGTDTQYF. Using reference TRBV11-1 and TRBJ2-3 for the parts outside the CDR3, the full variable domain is EAEVAQSPRYKITEKSQAVAFWCDPISGHATLYWYRQILGQGPELLVQFQDESVVDDSQLPKDRFSAERLKGVDSTLKIQPAELGDSAMYLCASEAGGTDTQYFGPGTRLTVL.

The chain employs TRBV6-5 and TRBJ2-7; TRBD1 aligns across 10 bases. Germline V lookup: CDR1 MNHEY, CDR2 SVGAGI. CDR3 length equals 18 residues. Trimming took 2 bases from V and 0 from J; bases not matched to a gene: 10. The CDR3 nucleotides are TGTGCCAGCAGTTACCGTCCCCCGGGACAGGGGTCCTCCTACGAGCAGTACGTC. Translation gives CASSYRPPGQGSSYEQYV.

CDR3 coding DNA: TGTGCCAGCTCACCGGCGACAGGGAACAATCAGCCCCAGCATTTT. This sequence encodes CASSPATGNNQPQHF. The chain recombines TRBV18 with TRBJ1-5, with 7 bases lining up with TRBD1. J was trimmed by 3 bases and V by 3 bases; bases with no gene match: 5. Looked up from germline, CDR1 is KGHSH and CDR2 is LQKENI. There are 15 residues in the CDR3.

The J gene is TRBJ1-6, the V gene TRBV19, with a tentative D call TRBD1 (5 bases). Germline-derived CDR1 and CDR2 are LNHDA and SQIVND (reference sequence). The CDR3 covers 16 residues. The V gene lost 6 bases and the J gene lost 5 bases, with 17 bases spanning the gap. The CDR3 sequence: CASRRAPGRDNSPLHF. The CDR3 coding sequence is TGTGCCAGTAGGAGAGCTCCGGGACGGGATAATTCACCCCTCCACTTT.

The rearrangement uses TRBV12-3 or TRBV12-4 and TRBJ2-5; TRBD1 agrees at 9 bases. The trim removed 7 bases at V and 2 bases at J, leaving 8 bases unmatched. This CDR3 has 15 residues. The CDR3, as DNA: TGTGCCAGCACCGTGCCGGGACAGGGACAAGAGACCCAGTACTTC. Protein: CASTVPGQGQETQYF.

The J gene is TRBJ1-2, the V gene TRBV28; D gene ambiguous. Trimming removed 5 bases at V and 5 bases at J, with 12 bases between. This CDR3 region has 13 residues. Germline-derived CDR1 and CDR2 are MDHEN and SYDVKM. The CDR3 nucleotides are TGTGCCAGCAGTCCCGGGTATAATTATGGCTACACCTTC. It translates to CASSPGYNYGYTF.

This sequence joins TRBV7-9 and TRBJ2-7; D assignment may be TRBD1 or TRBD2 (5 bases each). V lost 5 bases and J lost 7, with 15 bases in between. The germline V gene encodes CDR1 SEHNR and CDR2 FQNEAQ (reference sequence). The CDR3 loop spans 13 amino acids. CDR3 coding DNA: TGTGCCAGCAGCCAATGGGGACCAGGGGAGCAGTACTTC. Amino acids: CASSQWGPGEQYF.

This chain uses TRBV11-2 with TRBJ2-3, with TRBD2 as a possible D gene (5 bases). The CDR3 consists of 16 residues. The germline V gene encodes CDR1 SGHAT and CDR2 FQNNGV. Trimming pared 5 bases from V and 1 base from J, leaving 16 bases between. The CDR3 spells CASSPELWRGTDTQYF. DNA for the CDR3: TGTGCCAGCAGCCCCGAATTGTGGCGGGGCACAGATACGCAGTATTTT.

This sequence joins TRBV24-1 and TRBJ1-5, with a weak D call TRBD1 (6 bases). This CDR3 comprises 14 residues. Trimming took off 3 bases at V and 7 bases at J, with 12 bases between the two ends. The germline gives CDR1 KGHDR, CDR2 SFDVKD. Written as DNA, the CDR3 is TGTGCCACCAGTGATACGGGGGCTGGGCAGCCCCAGCATTTT. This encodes CATSDTGAGQPQHF.

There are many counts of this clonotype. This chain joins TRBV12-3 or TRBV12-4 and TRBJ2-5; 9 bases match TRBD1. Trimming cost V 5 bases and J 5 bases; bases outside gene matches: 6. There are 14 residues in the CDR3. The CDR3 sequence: CASSPQGARETQYF. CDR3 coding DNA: TGTGCCAGCAGTCCACAGGGGGCGCGGGAGACCCAGTACTTC.

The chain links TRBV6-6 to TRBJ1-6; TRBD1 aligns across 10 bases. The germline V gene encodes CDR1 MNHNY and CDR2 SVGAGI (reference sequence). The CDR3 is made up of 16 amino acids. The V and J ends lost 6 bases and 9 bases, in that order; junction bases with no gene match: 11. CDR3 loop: CASRGAGTGVLSPLHF. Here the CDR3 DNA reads TGTGCCAGCAGAGGGGCCGGGACAGGGGTACTTTCACCCCTCCACTTT.

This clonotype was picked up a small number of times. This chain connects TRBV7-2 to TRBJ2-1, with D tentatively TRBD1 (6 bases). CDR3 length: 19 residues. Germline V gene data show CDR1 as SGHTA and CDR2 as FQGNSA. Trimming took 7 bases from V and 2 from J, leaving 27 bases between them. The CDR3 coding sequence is TGTGCCAGCAACCCTCGTGGCACAATCGGGGCAGGGGCCTACAATGAGCAGTTCTTC. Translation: CASNPRGTIGAGAYNEQFF.

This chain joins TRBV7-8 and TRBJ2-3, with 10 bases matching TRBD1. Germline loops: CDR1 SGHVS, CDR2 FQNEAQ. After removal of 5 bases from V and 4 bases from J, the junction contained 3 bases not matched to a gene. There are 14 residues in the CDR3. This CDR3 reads CASSTGTGADTQYF. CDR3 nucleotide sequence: TGTGCCAGCAGCACCGGGACAGGGGCAGATACGCAGTATTTT. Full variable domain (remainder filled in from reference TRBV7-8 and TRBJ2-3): GAGVSQSPRYKVAKRGQDVALRCDPISGHVSLFWYQQALGQGPEFLTYFQNEAQLDKSGLPSDRFFAERPEGSVSTLKIQRTQQEDSAVYLCASSTGTGADTQYFGPGTRLTVL.

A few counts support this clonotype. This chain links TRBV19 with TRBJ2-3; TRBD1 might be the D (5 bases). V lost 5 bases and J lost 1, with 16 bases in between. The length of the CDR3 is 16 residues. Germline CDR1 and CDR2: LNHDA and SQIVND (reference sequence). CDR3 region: CASSPIGAIGTDTQYF. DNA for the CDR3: TGTGCCAGTAGTCCCATTGGGGCAATCGGCACAGATACGCAGTATTTT.

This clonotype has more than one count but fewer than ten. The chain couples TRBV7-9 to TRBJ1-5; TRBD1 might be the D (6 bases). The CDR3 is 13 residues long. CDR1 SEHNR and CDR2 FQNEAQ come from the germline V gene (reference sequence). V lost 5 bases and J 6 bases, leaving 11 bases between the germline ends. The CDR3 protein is CASSPQGGQPQHF. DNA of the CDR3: TGTGCCAGCAGCCCCCAAGGGGGTCAGCCCCAGCATTTT.

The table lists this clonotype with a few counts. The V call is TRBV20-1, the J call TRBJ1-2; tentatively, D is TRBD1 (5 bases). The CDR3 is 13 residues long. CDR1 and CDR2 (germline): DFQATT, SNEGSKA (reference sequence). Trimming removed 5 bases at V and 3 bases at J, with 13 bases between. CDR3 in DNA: TGCAGTGCTGGAGGGGTGGTGGACTATGGCTACACCTTC. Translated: CSAGGVVDYGYTF.

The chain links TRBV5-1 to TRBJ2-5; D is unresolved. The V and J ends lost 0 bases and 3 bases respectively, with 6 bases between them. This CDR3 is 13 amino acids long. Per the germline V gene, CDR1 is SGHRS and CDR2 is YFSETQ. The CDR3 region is CASSLGTEETQYF. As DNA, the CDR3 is TGCGCCAGCAGCTTGGGAACAGAAGAGACCCAGTACTTC.

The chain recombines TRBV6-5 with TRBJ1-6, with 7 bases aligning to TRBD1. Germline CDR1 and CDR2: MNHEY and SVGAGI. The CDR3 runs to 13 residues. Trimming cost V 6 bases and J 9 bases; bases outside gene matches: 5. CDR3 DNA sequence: TGTGCCAGCAGGAAGGGGGCACCTTCACCCCTCCACTTT. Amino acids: CASRKGAPSPLHF.

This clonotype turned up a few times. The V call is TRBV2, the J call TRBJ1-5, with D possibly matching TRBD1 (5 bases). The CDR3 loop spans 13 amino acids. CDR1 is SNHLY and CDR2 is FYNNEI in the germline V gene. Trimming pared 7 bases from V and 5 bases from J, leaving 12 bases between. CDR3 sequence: CASTEGEYQPQHF. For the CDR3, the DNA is TGTGCCAGCACAGAAGGGGAGTATCAGCCCCAGCATTTT.